A selection of T cell receptor beta chains follows, all from one sample in a study of cytomegalovirus exposure and HLA in healthy donors. Using immunoSEQ multiplex PCR, the repertoire was profiled, and TCRdb retains in-frame clones only, with some absent. Among fewer than 150,000 clones listed, about 68% were seen once. The sample consisted of PBMCs. These receptors were obtained from a middle-aged woman in good health and CMV-seropositive. Each CDR3 is given with its conserved first and last residue. A D gene is named only where the DNA matches it firmly. Clone size, where shown, is once, few, many, or a class for clones that have expanded.

D gene | J gene | V gene | clone size | CDR3 protein | CDR3 DNA
TRBD1 | TRBJ1-1 | TRBV10-1 | . | CASSEEDRVAEAFF | TGCGCCAGCAGTGAGGAAGACAGGGTGGCTGAAGCTTTCTTT
TRBD1 | TRBJ1-6 | TRBV7-9 | few | CAGGRDSGNSPLHF | TGTGCCGGCGGCCGGGACAGCGGTAATTCACCCCTCCACTTT
TRBD2 | TRBJ2-1 | TRBV7-9 | . | CASTASGRHNEQFF | TGTGCCAGCACGGCTAGCGGGCGACACAATGAGCAGTTCTTC
. | TRBJ2-5 | TRBV7-2 | . | CASSPPPPTGQETQYF | TGTGCCAGCAGCCCCCCCCCTCCTACGGGACAAGAGACCCAGTACTTC
TRBD1 | TRBJ1-5 | TRBV2 | . | CASSEGGQRIVPQHF | TGTGCCAGCAGTGAAGGGGGACAGAGAATCGTGCCCCAGCATTTT
. | TRBJ2-7 | TRBV7-2 | few | CASSLALQYEQYF | TGTGCCAGCAGCTTAGCCCTCCAGTACGAGCAGTACTTC
. | TRBJ2-7 | TRBV5-1 | . | CASSSTGGSYEQYF | TGCGCCAGCAGCTCGACAGGAGGCTCCTACGAGCAGTACTTC
. | TRBJ1-2 | TRBV9 | few | CASSPRDFLYGYTF | TGTGCCAGCAGCCCTCGGGATTTCCTCTATGGCTACACCTTC
TRBD2 | TRBJ2-2 | TRBV19 | . | CASARAGGDTGELFF | TGTGCCAGTGCCCGGGCGGGAGGGGACACCGGGGAGCTGTTTTTT
. | TRBJ1-4 | TRBV7-2 | . | CASSLDADRTVATNEKLFF | TGTGCCAGCAGCTTAGATGCCGACAGGACGGTCGCAACTAATGAAAAACTGTTTTTT
. | TRBJ2-1 | TRBV9 | . | CASSVAPQRVDNEQFF | TGTGCCAGCAGCGTAGCTCCCCAGCGGGTAGACAATGAGCAGTTCTTC
TRBD1 | TRBJ2-7 | TRBV7-2 | . | CASSPNRDRVSYEQYF | TGTGCCAGCAGTCCCAACCGGGACAGAGTCTCCTACGAGCAGTACTTC
. | TRBJ1-6 | TRBV5-8 | . | CASRPGTYNSPLHF | TGTGCCAGCAGGCCCGGGACCTATAATTCACCCCTCCACTTT
. | TRBJ1-5 | TRBV30 | . | CAWSTGYSNQPQHF | TGTGCCTGGAGTACCGGGTATAGCAATCAGCCCCAGCATTTT
. | TRBJ2-7 | TRBV7-8 | few | CASSYLGGLTNEQYF | TGTGCCAGCAGCTACCTCGGGGGTCTTACTAACGAGCAGTACTTC
TRBD2 | TRBJ2-3 | TRBV19 | . | CASSMPSGYTDTQYF | TGTGCCAGTAGTATGCCTAGCGGATACACAGATACGCAGTATTTT
TRBD1 | TRBJ2-5 | TRBV6-5 | . | CASSPLTGYETQYF | TGTGCCAGCAGTCCTTTGACAGGGTACGAGACCCAGTACTTC
TRBD1 | TRBJ1-1 | TRBV7-8 | . | CASSAGVGQGPEF | TGTGCCAGCAGCGCAGGGGTGGGACAGGGGCCCGAATTT
. | TRBJ2-1 | TRBV7-6 | few | CASSLAGAAYNEQFF | TGTGCCAGCAGCTTAGCCGGAGCAGCCTACAATGAGCAGTTCTTC
. | TRBJ1-4 | TRBV23-1 | . | CASSPWRIRRPQEKLFF | TGCGCCAGCTCTCCATGGCGGATCCGACGTCCTCAGGAAAAACTGTTTTTT
. | TRBJ1-1 | TRBV15 | . | CATSPSNTEAFF | TGTGCCACCAGCCCCTCGAACACTGAAGCTTTCTTT
. | TRBJ2-7 | TRBV27 | . | CASSPRRGYEQYF | TGTGCCAGCAGCCCGAGGCGAGGCTACGAGCAGTACTTC
. | TRBJ2-7 | TRBV6-1 | few | CASRLRDSYEQYF | TGTGCCTCACGGCTCAGGGATTCCTACGAGCAGTACTTC
. | TRBJ2-1 | TRBV7-2 | . | CASSLSSRVDEQFF | TGTGCCAGCAGCTTAAGTAGCCGTGTGGATGAGCAGTTCTTC